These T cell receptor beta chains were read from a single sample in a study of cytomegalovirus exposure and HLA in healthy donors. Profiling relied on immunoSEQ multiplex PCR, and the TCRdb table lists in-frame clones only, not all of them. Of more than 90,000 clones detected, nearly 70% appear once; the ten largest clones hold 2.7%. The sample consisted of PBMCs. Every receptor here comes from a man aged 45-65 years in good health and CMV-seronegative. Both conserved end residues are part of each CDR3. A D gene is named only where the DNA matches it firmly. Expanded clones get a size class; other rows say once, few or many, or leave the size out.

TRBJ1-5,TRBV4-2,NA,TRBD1,CASSQDPQGQGRSQPQHF
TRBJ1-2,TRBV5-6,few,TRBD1,CASSWGTGIPGLANYGYTF
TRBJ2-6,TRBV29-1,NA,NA,CSVAGGANVLTF
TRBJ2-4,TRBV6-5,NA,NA,CASSYRAGNDIQYF
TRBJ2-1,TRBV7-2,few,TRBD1,CASSAGQGFYNEQFF
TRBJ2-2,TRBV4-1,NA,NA,CASSLLGGSNTGELFF
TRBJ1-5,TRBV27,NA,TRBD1,CASSLRTGYSNQPQHF
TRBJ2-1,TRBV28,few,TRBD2,CASSLWNLAGGPGEQFF
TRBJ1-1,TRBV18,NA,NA,CASSRAGPQRDTEAFF
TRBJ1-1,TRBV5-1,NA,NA,CASSPIGGNTEAFF
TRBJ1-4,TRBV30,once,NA,CAWSMGLNEKLFF
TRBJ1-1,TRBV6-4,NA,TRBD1,CASRDTTGWTEAFF
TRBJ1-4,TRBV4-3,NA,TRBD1,CASCQGDEKLFF
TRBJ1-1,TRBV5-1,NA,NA,CASGADRSNTEAFF
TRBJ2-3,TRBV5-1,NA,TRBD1,CASSYGQGPLTDTQYF
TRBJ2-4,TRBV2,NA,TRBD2,CASRTSRGDIQYF
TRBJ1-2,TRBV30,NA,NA,CAWSLGNYGYTF
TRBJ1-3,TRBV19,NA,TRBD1,CASSGDRVQGGNTIYF
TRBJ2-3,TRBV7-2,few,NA,CASSLYSTDTQYF
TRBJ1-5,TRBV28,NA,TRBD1,CASSRDRVVVSQPQHF
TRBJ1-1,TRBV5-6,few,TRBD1,CASSLRDREAFF
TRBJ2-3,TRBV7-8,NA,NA,CASSLGGTDTQYF
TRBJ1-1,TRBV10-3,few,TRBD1,CATEDRVGTEAFF
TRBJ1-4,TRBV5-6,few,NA,CASSLAAGGNEKLFF
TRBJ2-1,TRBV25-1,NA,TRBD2,CASSVIAGDNEQFF
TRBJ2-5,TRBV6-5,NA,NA,CASSLRVPETQYF
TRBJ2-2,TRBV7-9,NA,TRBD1,CASSLGTGGELFF
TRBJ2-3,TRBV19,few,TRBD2,CASSGPAGGVTDTQYF
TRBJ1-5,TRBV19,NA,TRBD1,CASSIDMTGVQPQHF
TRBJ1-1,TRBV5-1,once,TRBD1,CASSLDQQGAYTEAFF
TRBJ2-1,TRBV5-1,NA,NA,CASSLNGVYSYNEQFF
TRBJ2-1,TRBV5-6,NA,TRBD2,CASSLGSGKGDNEQFF